These 8 T cell receptor beta chains share one sample of origin, sequenced in a study of PD-1 blockade in classical Hodgkin lymphoma. The sample's time point: cycle 4 day 1 (C4D1), after more than five weeks of nivolumab. Every patient experienced relapse after autologous stem cell transplantation, and brentuximab vedotin exposure varied. Researchers used magnetic negative selection to pull out pure CD4+ T cells from thawed PBMCs. Measured with immunoSEQ multiplex PCR; TCRdb has only the in-frame clones, and not every one. The sample contains about 30,000 clones, about 88% of which appear only once. This material consisted of CD4+ T cells from blood, taken before the fourth cycle of nivolumab. The source is a human donor with classical Hodgkin lymphoma.

Here the CDR3 reads CASSYGLAHHEQYF. The CDR3 nucleotides are TGTGCCAGCAGTTACGGACTAGCGCACCACGAGCAGTACTTC. The genes are TRBV27 and TRBJ2-7, with TRBD2 identical over 9 bases. The ends lost 4 bases at V and 5 bases at J; junction bases unmatched: 6. Germline values: CDR1 MNHEY, CDR2 SMNVEV (reference sequence). CDR3 length: 14 residues.

This chain uses TRBV9 with TRBJ2-7, with 9 positions matching TRBD1. V gave up 4 bases and J gave up 6 bases; unmatched junction bases: 14. CDR3 length equals 16 residues. CDR1 is SGDLS, CDR2 YYNGEE, per germline. CDR3 nucleotides: TGTGCCAGCAGCCGACAGGGGGATATGTGGGAACGCGAGCAGTACTTC. Translating it yields CASSRQGDMWEREQYF.

The chain has TRBV19 and TRBJ1-2; TRBD1 is a possible D gene (5 bases). Germline CDR1 is LNHDA and CDR2 is SQIVND (reference sequence). The CDR3 is made up of 15 amino acids. V lost 3 bases, J lost 4 bases, and 15 bases lay in between. CDR3 sequence: CASSMIRDGVYGYTF. Written as DNA, the CDR3 is TGTGCCAGTAGTATGATCCGGGACGGCGTCTATGGCTACACCTTC.

This chain links TRBV7-9 with TRBJ2-1, with a tentative D call TRBD2 (7 bases). CDR1 and CDR2 (germline): SEHNR, FQNEAQ (reference sequence). V was cut by 10 bases and J by 3 bases, with 19 bases left in between. The CDR3 is 15 amino acids. CDR3 in amino acids: CATLEAGAYYNEQFF. The CDR3 nucleotides read TGTGCCACCCTAGAGGCGGGGGCGTACTACAATGAGCAGTTCTTC.

The gene calls are TRBV5-1 and TRBJ1-3; D might be TRBD1 (5 bases). The CDR3 consists of 14 residues. With 4 bases removed from V and 5 bases from J, the gap between germline ends came to 13 bases. CDR1 SGHRS and CDR2 YFSETQ come from the germline V gene. CDR3 in amino acids: CASSLEGWRNTIYF. In DNA form, the CDR3 reads TGCGCCAGCAGCCTGGAGGGGTGGAGAAACACCATATATTTT.

The chain uses TRBV5-1 and TRBJ2-5, with D tentatively TRBD2 (5 bases). The J call may be wrong; the DNA end is better matched by TRBJ2-7. This CDR3 contains 15 residues. Germline V lookup: CDR1 SGHRS, CDR2 YFSETQ. CDR3 residues: CANNLSDYKTYEQYF. The DNA for the CDR3 is TGCGCCAACAACCTTTCTGACTATAAGACCTACGAGCAGTACTTC.

The genes are TRBV6-1 and TRBJ1-3; D call uncertain. Germline-derived CDR1 and CDR2 are MNHNS and SASEGT. This CDR3 is 18 amino acids long. With 2 bases removed from V and 2 bases from J, the gap between germline ends came to 19 bases. The chain's CDR3 is CASSEYALYPWAGNTIYF. CDR3 DNA: TGTGCCAGCAGTGAATATGCACTTTACCCGTGGGCTGGAAACACCATATATTTT.

The gene calls are TRBV5-4 and TRBJ2-7, with 9 bases matching TRBD2. The CDR3 has 17 residues. Germline V lookup: CDR1 SGHNT, CDR2 YYREEE (reference sequence). V lost 0 bases to trimming and J lost 3 bases; unmatched junction nucleotides: 10. CDR3 sequence reads: CASSLVSGGMGIYEQYF. CDR3 bases: TGTGCCAGCAGCTTGGTTAGCGGGGGAATGGGAATCTACGAGCAGTACTTC.